Below are 7 T cell receptor beta chains sequenced from a single sample in a study of blood T cell repertoires in COVID-19. Produced via immunoSEQ multiplex PCR; TCRdb's table is partial and in-frame only. Among 56,000 or so clones listed, about 85% were seen once. Sample: peripheral blood. These receptors originate from a human donor in a cohort sampled during active COVID-19.

This chain joins TRBV6-4 and TRBJ2-3; 11 bases map to TRBD1. CDR3 length: 15 amino acids. Germline values: CDR1 MRHNA, CDR2 SNTAGT. J gave up 3 bases and V 4 bases, and 3 bases lay outside the gene matches. For the CDR3, the DNA is TGTGCCAGCAGTGCCGGGACAGGGGGGACAGATACGCAGTATTTT. It specifies CASSAGTGGTDTQYF.

This chain uses TRBV27 with TRBJ2-7; maybe TRBD1 (6 bases). V was trimmed by 0 bases and J by 4 bases, leaving 10 bases between them. The CDR3 is 14 residues long. The germline V gene has CDR1 MNHEY and CDR2 SMNVEV (reference sequence). The CDR3 DNA sequence: TGTGCCAGCAGTTTATCGGGGGCGCCTTACGAGCAGTACTTC. This encodes CASSLSGAPYEQYF.

This sequence joins TRBV27 and TRBJ2-5; 7 bases align to TRBD2. Germline V gene lookup returns CDR1 MNHEY and CDR2 SMNVEV (reference sequence). CDR3 length: 15 amino acids. The junction had 1 base not matched to a gene; V was cut back by 0 bases and J by 0 bases. The CDR3 coding sequence is TGTGCCAGCAGTTTATCGGGGGGGTACCAAGAGACCCAGTACTTC. Translated, it gives CASSLSGGYQETQYF.

The chain carries TRBV28 and TRBJ2-2, with D perhaps TRBD1 (6 bases). The CDR3 extends over 17 amino acids. V dropped 5 bases and J dropped 1 base, with 17 bases sitting between them. Germline loops: CDR1 MDHEN, CDR2 SYDVKM. The CDR3 reads CASSITGLKRNTGELFF. The CDR3 DNA follows: TGTGCCAGCAGTATCACAGGGCTCAAACGGAACACCGGGGAGCTGTTTTTT.

V gene TRBV7-2 combines with J gene TRBJ2-3, with D maybe TRBD2 (6 bases). V was pared by 1 base and J by 4 bases, with 21 bases between. CDR1 SGHTA and CDR2 FQGNSA come from the germline V gene. This CDR3 has 18 residues. The CDR3 reads CASSLGGIWRDGADTQYF. The CDR3, as DNA: TGTGCCAGCAGCTTAGGGGGCATCTGGCGGGATGGCGCAGATACGCAGTATTTT.

This chain uses TRBV18 with TRBJ2-5, with TRBD2 matching over 10 bases. The J segment lost 10 bases and the V segment lost 6 bases, leaving 8 bases of the junction unmatched. Germline V gene sequence: CDR1 KGHSH, CDR2 LQKENI. The CDR3 spans 13 residues. In DNA, the CDR3 is TGTGCCAGCTCGAGTAGGGCTAGCGGGAGCCAGTACTTC. Amino acid sequence: CASSSRASGSQYF.

V and J are TRBV28 and TRBJ2-5; 10 bases agree with TRBD2. CDR3 length: 15 amino acids. Trimming at V came to 6 bases and at J to 5 bases, leaving 9 bases not matched to a gene. Germline V gene sequence: CDR1 MDHEN, CDR2 SYDVKM. The CDR3 DNA reads as TGTGCCAGCAGGCCTAGCGGGAGCTTTAGTGAGACCCAGTACTTC. Encoded protein: CASRPSGSFSETQYF.